This T cell receptor beta chain was retrieved from a study of Ad26.COV2.S vaccination and SARS-CoV-2 variants. Study summary: Donor got 5x10^10 or 1x10^11 viral particles of Ad26.COV2.S. Study conclusions and caveats: After vaccination, reports described spike-specific CD8+ and CD4+ T cell responses as showing substantial breadth. Recipients given vaccine exceeded placebo recipients in spike-specific TCR breadth.

Treatment defined: around 19 received Ad26.COV2.S at low or high dose, single or two shots; a few received placebo; per-sample allocation not given. Sampling occurred on day 63 after the first vaccine or placebo injection. The individual, an adult aged 18-55 years, was a donor in Boston. To note about this clone: The antigen remains undetermined.

Repertoires were generated with immunoSEQ multiplex PCR, while TCRdb's copy carries only in-frame clones and drops some. The table lists about 350,000 clones, roughly 91% of them singletons, with 3.4% in the top ten. Germline CDR1 SGHVS, CDR2 FQNEAQ. Trimming took 0 bases from V and 8 from J; bases not matched to a gene: 6. The CDR3 consists of 14 residues. The chain has TRBV7-8 and TRBJ1-2; 7 bases line up with TRBD1. The source is a person aged 18-60 years who received the Ad26.COV2.S COVID-19 vaccine or a placebo. The sequences come from peripheral blood, collected in a trial of Ad26.COV2.S vaccine versus placebo. The CDR3 nucleotides read TGTGCCAGCAGCTTAGCGAGGGCAGGGGGAGGCTACACCTTC. Amino acids: CASSLARAGGGYTF.